This T cell receptor beta chain was documented in a study of shared T cell receptors in the human thymus (dated by TCRdb to about 2021). Describing the broader study: The study examined how self-reactive, shared T-cell receptor alpha chains are generated in the human thymus.

With respect to this clone: The antigen this receptor binds is unknown. The record has no base qualities; no much larger clone is one base away.

Libraries came from the immunoSEQ multiplex PCR assay. As stored in TCRdb, this immuneACCESS dataset retains in-frame rearrangements with V and J assigned. A fraction of the clones does not appear; measured against another copy, unresolved V genes explain less than half of the discrepancy, and the remainder lacks a known reason. This sample is represented by 720,000 or so clones; approximately 85% of them were singletons. Over 0.008% of the sample lies in the top ten. Per the germline V gene, LGHNT is the CDR1 and FRNRAP is the CDR2. The CDR3 numbers 15 residues from cysteine through phenylalanine. The CDR3 DNA has 45 bases and is translated from base 1. V sheds 1 base and J sheds 6 bases, leaving 13 bases between their ends. This sample also belongs to another study, concerning human thymus T cells. Looking at the second paper: The donors were immunologically healthy infants in Finland who had open corrective cardiac surgery for congenital heart defects. Thymus tissue was obtained as surgical resects removed during corrective cardiac surgery. V and J gene segment usage appeared biased in both thymic and peripheral blood repertoires. The related research reported highly overlapping thymic TCR repertoires among unrelated individuals. The study used under 10 infant thymus samples plus four related peripheral blood samples to characterize TCR alpha and beta repertoires. The cohort included six male and a couple of female infants, with donor ages spanning 7 to 244 days. Thymocytes were freed from the tissue by mechanical means and kept at -70 degrees C as pellets of roughly 9-33 million cells. Genomic DNA was extracted from frozen cell pellets with a QIAsymphony instrument. Using the immunoSEQ multiplex PCR assay, the TCRB and TCRAD loci were amplified from a standardized quantity of quality-controlled genomic DNA. The amplicons spanned the V(D)J region and were long enough to cover the CDR3 and allow V and J genes to be identified. Through the commercial immunoSEQ service, the amplicons were sequenced on an Illumina platform. Primer bias and sequencing errors were corrected as previously described, and TCRAD and TCRB definitions were based on the IMGT database. immunoSEQ Analyzer 3.0 and VDJTools were used for repertoire analysis, which covered basic statistics, V/J segment usage, diversity estimates, rarefaction and pairwise overlap. Diversity was estimated with Chao1, ChaoE, Efron-Thisted, Shannon and inverse Simpson indices, and also on datasets down-sampled to the smallest sample. For repertoire overlap, CDR3 nucleotide sequence, V gene and J gene had to match strictly, and clustering was done by Jaccard-based multidimensional scaling. On average, thymus samples gave roughly 800,000 unique TCRB clonotypes, whereas blood samples gave around 80,000.

The sample was thymocytes. The sequence was collected from a girl less than two years old with a congenital heart defect. Donor details come from another sample of the same person, matched by shared clones. The V and J segments used are TRBV12-5 and TRBJ1-5, and perhaps TRBD1 as D gene, on 6 matching bases. The CDR3 region: CASGLEGRGGQPQHF. The DNA sequence follows: TGTGCTAGTGGTTTGGAGGGTAGGGGGGGTCAGCCCCAGCATTTT. Where the CDR3 stops, the reference TRBV12-5 and TRBJ1-5 genes take over; the full variable domain is DARVTQTPRHKVTEMGQEVTMRCQPILGHNTVFWYRQTMMQGLELLAYFRNRAPLDDSGMPKDRFSAEMPDATLATLKIQPSEPRDSAVYFCASGLEGRGGQPQHFGDGTRLSIL.